Listed here are 10 T cell receptor beta chains from one sample, sequenced in a study of T cells in Graves' hyperthyroidism and ophthalmopathy. RNA transcripts were the template for amplifying TCR beta CDR3 regions. The TCR CDR3 first-round RT-PCR relied on the HTBI primer set. TCRdb independently ran MiXCR on the multiplex PCR reads; one entry per CDR3 protein. The profile covers approximately 430,000 distinct CDR3 sequences, with approximately 15% appearing a single time and 7.5% to 8% taken by the ten largest. Sample: blood. Receptor source: a young woman with Graves' hyperthyroidism.

This clonotype appeared many times. The V call is TRBV20-1, the J call TRBJ1-1; 9 positions match TRBD1. In germline, CDR1 is DFQATT, CDR2 SNEGSKA (reference sequence). J lost 8 bases, V lost 3 bases, and 10 bases had no gene match. This CDR3 is 14 amino acids long. The CDR3 bases are TGCAGTGCTAGGCGTCCCGGGACAGGGTCCGAAGCTTTCTTT. Translating it yields CSARRPGTGSEAFF.

This clonotype was recorded many times. The chain uses TRBV7-3 and TRBJ2-5; D remains unclear. Germline CDR1 and CDR2: SGHTA and FQGTGA. The CDR3 is made up of 16 amino acids. V shed 2 bases and J shed 5 bases, with 18 bases lying between them. CDR3 in DNA: TGTGCCAGCAGCTTATCGTCGATTGGCCCTAAGGAGACCCAGTACTTC. Protein product: CASSLSSIGPKETQYF. Complete variable domain (other parts from reference TRBV7-3 and TRBJ2-5): GAGVSQTPSNKVTEKGKYVELRCDPISGHTALYWYRQSLGQGPEFLIYFQGTGAADDSGLPNDRFFAVRPEGSVSTLKIQRTERGDSAVYLCASSLSSIGPKETQYFGPGTRLLVL.

With respect to this clonotype: Possible read error: a much larger clone is one base away. This chain uses TRBV10-2 with TRBJ2-1, with D possibly TRBD2 on 5 matching bases. V lost 8 bases and J 11 bases, leaving 13 bases between the germline ends. The length of the CDR3 is 11 residues. CDR1 WSHSY and CDR2 SAAADI come from the germline V gene. CDR3 DNA: TGCGCCAGCGGTACTAGGACCCAGCAGTTCTTC. Protein sequence: CASGTRTQQFF.

The table lists this clonotype with a few counts. The rearrangement uses TRBV4-1 and TRBJ1-1; D unclear. With 0 bases removed from V and 1 base from J, the gap between germline ends came to 9 bases. The CDR3 is made up of 15 amino acids. Per the germline V gene, CDR1 is MGHRA and CDR2 is YSYEKL. DNA of the CDR3: TGCGCCAGCAGCCAAGATAAACTGGAGAACACTGAAGCTTTCTTT. This encodes CASSQDKLENTEAFF.

The chain links TRBV20-1 to TRBJ1-1; TRBD1 might be the D (5 bases). CDR1 and CDR2 from the germline V gene are DFQATT and SNEGSKA (reference sequence). Trimming stripped 3 bases from V and 4 bases from J, with 12 bases between. The CDR3 covers 13 residues. The CDR3 spells CSASPGRATEAFF. The CDR3 nucleotides read TGCAGTGCTAGTCCAGGGAGGGCCACTGAAGCTTTCTTT.

The chain links TRBV7-9 to TRBJ1-1; D perhaps matches TRBD1 (5 bases). Per germline, CDR1 SEHNR and CDR2 FQNEAQ (reference sequence). The CDR3 consists of 12 residues. V gave up 7 bases and J gave up 1 base, with 7 bases separating them. CDR3 residues: CASKGWNTEAFF. CDR3 sequence (DNA): TGTGCCAGCAAGGGGTGGAACACTGAAGCTTTCTTT. The variable domain in full, completed from reference TRBV7-9 and TRBJ1-1, reads DTGVSQNPRHKITKRGQNVTFRCDPISEHNRLYWYRQTLGQGPEFLTYFQNEAQLEKSRLLSDRFSAERPKGSFSTLEIQRTEQGDSAMYLCASKGWNTEAFFGQGTRLTVV.

This clonotype was seen ten or more times. V gene TRBV4-2 combines with J gene TRBJ2-7; TRBD1 is a possible D gene (6 bases). Looked up from germline, CDR1 is LGHNA and CDR2 is YNFKEQ. The V gene lost 3 bases and the J gene lost 7 bases, with 7 bases spanning the gap. The CDR3 runs 11 residues. The DNA for the CDR3 is TGTGCCAGCAGCCACAGGGGAGAGCAGTACTTC. It yields the protein CASSHRGEQYF.

This clonotype was observed at least ten times. The J gene is TRBJ2-4, the V gene TRBV27, with TRBD1 matching over 7 bases. The CDR3 covers 16 residues. Germline V lookup: CDR1 MNHEY, CDR2 SMNVEV (reference sequence). Trimming took 6 bases from V and 1 from J; bases not matched to a gene: 9. Here the CDR3 DNA reads TGTGCCAGCAGCCTGACAGGGTACGGGGCCAAAAACATTCAGTACTTC. This gives the protein CASSLTGYGAKNIQYF.

V is TRBV7-9 and J is TRBJ1-5; D unresolved. The CDR3 consists of 13 residues. Germline CDR1 and CDR2: SEHNR and FQNEAQ (reference sequence). The V gene lost 5 bases and the J gene lost 9 bases, with 14 bases spanning the gap. The CDR3 loop reads CASSINGDRPQHF. CDR3 in DNA: TGTGCCAGCAGCATCAACGGTGATCGGCCCCAGCATTTT.

This clonotype was counted at least ten times. The chain uses TRBV12-3 or TRBV12-4 and TRBJ2-1; D is perhaps TRBD2 (6 bases). Trimming removed 6 bases at V and 5 bases at J, with 14 bases between. The CDR3 spans 14 residues. The DNA for the CDR3 is TGTGCCAGCAGCTCTACGGCGGGGAACAATGAGCAGTTCTTC. Protein: CASSSTAGNNEQFF.